Listed below are T cell receptor beta chains from one sample, sequenced in a study of T cells after posttransplantation cyclophosphamide. Data came from immunoSEQ multiplex PCR; TCRdb stores just in-frame clones and leaves some out. The data hold about 15,000 clones, with about nine tenths observed a single time. The source was PBMCs, collected after an allogeneic stem cell transplant with a calcineurin inhibitor and methotrexate. The receptors were gathered from a male patient in his fifties who received an allogeneic stem cell transplant from an unrelated donor, was CMV-positive, and had chronic GVHD only. The graft donor may be the source of some T cells. Both conserved end residues are part of each CDR3. The order of the fields is J gene, V gene, CDR3 length, clone size, D gene, CDR3 protein, CDR3 DNA. D genes are given only for firm matches. Some rows mark clone size as missing; the rest say once, few, many or name a class of expanded clone.

>TRBJ1-1|TRBV6-6|15|medium-sized|NA
CASRNPAGMNTEAFF
TGTGCCAGCAGAAACCCGGCGGGGATGAACACTGAAGCTTTCTTT
>TRBJ2-1|TRBV25-1|14|NA|NA
CASSGSGWNNEQFF
TGTGCCAGCAGTGGTTCGGGTTGGAACAATGAGCAGTTCTTC
>TRBJ1-4|TRBV9|15|NA|TRBD1
CASSVGGGLGEKLFF
TGTGCCAGCAGCGTTGGAGGGGGCCTGGGAGAAAAACTGTTTTTT
>TRBJ1-4|TRBV4-2|16|once|NA
CASSPFLQDNYEKLFF
TGTGCCAGCAGCCCCTTCCTACAGGATAATTATGAAAAACTGTTTTTT
>TRBJ2-7|TRBV25-1|15|NA|TRBD1
CASSERGTGGYEQYF
TGTGCCAGCAGTGAAAGGGGGACAGGGGGCTACGAGCAGTACTTC
>TRBJ1-1|TRBV14|16|NA|NA
CASSQDSHSRNTEAFF
TGTGCCAGCAGCCAAGACAGCCACAGCCGGAACACTGAAGCTTTCTTT
>TRBJ1-1|TRBV7-9|15|few|NA
CASSHRGSLNTEAFF
TGTGCCAGCAGCCATAGGGGGAGCTTAAACACTGAAGCTTTCTTT
>TRBJ2-7|TRBV19|13|NA|TRBD2
CASSLAGNYEQYF
TGTGCCAGTAGTCTAGCGGGGAACTACGAGCAGTACTTC
>TRBJ2-2|TRBV7-9|14|NA|NA
CASSLVFITGELFF
TGTGCCAGCAGCTTAGTCTTTATCACAGGGGAGCTGTTTTTT
>TRBJ2-2|TRBV29-1|14|NA|TRBD1
CSVAGGVKSGELFF
TGCAGCGTAGCAGGGGGCGTAAAGTCCGGGGAGCTGTTTTTT
>TRBJ2-7|TRBV15|17|NA|TRBD1
CATSRVLTGQGGHEQYF
TGTGCCACCAGCAGAGTATTAACGGGACAGGGGGGGCACGAGCAGTACTTC
>TRBJ2-1|TRBV19|14|NA|TRBD2
CASQRSGGYNEQFF
TGTGCCAGCCAACGGTCGGGGGGTTACAATGAGCAGTTCTTC
>TRBJ2-7|TRBV15|15|NA|TRBD1
CATSSDRGPWDEQYF
TGTGCCACCAGCAGTGACAGGGGACCTTGGGACGAGCAGTACTTC
>TRBJ2-3|TRBV5-5|16|NA|NA
CASRKTGQVLTDTQYF
TGTGCCAGCAGAAAAACAGGGCAGGTCCTCACAGATACGCAGTATTTT
>TRBJ1-1|TRBV7-9|15|NA|NA
CASSSAGYIITEAFF
TGTGCCAGCAGCTCTGCAGGATATATTATCACTGAAGCTTTCTTT
>TRBJ1-3|TRBV5-6|17|NA|NA
CASSLFSPLFSGNTIYF
TGTGCCAGCAGCTTATTTTCTCCCCTCTTCTCTGGAAACACCATATATTTT
>TRBJ2-1|TRBV19|17|NA|TRBD2
CASSIERAGGSYNEQFF
TGTGCCAGTAGTATTGAAAGAGCGGGAGGTTCCTACAATGAGCAGTTCTTC
>TRBJ2-3|TRBV7-3|13|NA|NA
CASSLTPTDTQYF
TGTGCCAGCAGCTTAACCCCAACAGATACGCAGTATTTT
>TRBJ2-2|TRBV11-2|17|NA|NA
CASSLVGSGKYTGELFF
TGTGCCAGCAGCTTAGTTGGGTCAGGGAAATACACCGGGGAGCTGTTTTTT
>TRBJ2-2|TRBV28|16|NA|NA
CASTPPWGVNTGELFF
TGTGCCAGCACACCTCCATGGGGAGTGAACACCGGGGAGCTGTTTTTT
>TRBJ1-1|TRBV7-9|15|NA|NA
CASSFSTGLNTEAFF
TGTGCCAGCAGCTTTAGTACTGGGCTGAACACTGAAGCTTTCTTT
>TRBJ2-7|TRBV28|13|NA|NA
CASRPGQLYEQYF
TGTGCCAGCAGACCCGGACAGCTCTACGAGCAGTACTTC
>TRBJ2-1|TRBV27|15|NA|TRBD1
CASTPTGTGYNEQFF
TGTGCCAGCACCCCCACCGGGACAGGCTACAATGAGCAGTTCTTC
>TRBJ1-3|TRBV5-6|14|NA|NA
CASSLAVSGNTIYF
TGTGCCAGCAGCTTGGCAGTCTCTGGAAACACCATATATTTT
>TRBJ2-1|TRBV10-3|20|NA|TRBD2
CAISESTAGVAGANYNEQFF
TGTGCCATCAGTGAGTCGACGGCCGGTGTAGCGGGAGCGAATTACAATGAGCAGTTCTTC
>TRBJ2-2|TRBV12-5|18|NA|TRBD2
CASGLRLGLAGVTGELFF
TGTGCTAGTGGTTTGCGTCTCGGACTAGCGGGAGTCACCGGGGAGCTGTTTTTT
>TRBJ1-6|TRBV6-1|15|few|NA
CASSEWRAEPSPLHF
TGTGCCAGCAGTGAATGGAGGGCCGAGCCGTCACCCCTCCACTTT
>TRBJ2-7|TRBV11-2|16|NA|TRBD2
CASSLEGLASSYEQYF
TGTGCCAGCAGCTTAGAAGGACTAGCGTCTTCCTACGAGCAGTACTTC
>TRBJ1-1|TRBV23-1|15|NA|NA
CASSLRRGGRTEAFF
TGCGCCAGCAGTCTACGGCGAGGGGGACGCACTGAAGCTTTCTTT
>TRBJ2-1|TRBV7-9|11|NA|NA
CASSPKGEQFF
TGTGCCAGCAGCCCAAAGGGGGAGCAGTTCTTC
>TRBJ2-1|TRBV28|14|NA|TRBD2
CASSLGLGYNEQFF
TGTGCCAGCAGTCTAGGACTAGGTTACAATGAGCAGTTCTTC
>TRBJ2-3|TRBV7-2|14|once|NA
CASRDVRGADTQYF
TGTGCCAGCAGAGACGTCAGGGGGGCAGATACGCAGTATTTT
>TRBJ2-6|TRBV28|18|NA|NA
CASSRLDVSDSGANVLTF
TGTGCCAGCAGCCGACTCGATGTTTCCGACTCTGGGGCCAACGTCCTGACTTTC
>TRBJ2-1|TRBV4-1|16|NA|TRBD2
CASSQPLAGAFNEQFF
TGCGCCAGCAGCCAACCTCTAGCGGGAGCCTTTAATGAGCAGTTCTTC
>TRBJ2-1|TRBV5-1|15|NA|TRBD1
CASSLVQGGYNEQFF
TGCGCCAGCAGCTTGGTACAGGGGGGCTACAATGAGCAGTTCTTC
>TRBJ2-7|TRBV19|15|NA|TRBD2
CASSPGTSSAYEQYF
TGTGCCAGTAGTCCCGGGACTAGCAGCGCTTACGAGCAGTACTTC
>TRBJ2-3|TRBV5-1|15|NA|TRBD1
CASSLDRARTDTQYF
TGCGCCAGCAGCTTAGACAGGGCTCGCACAGATACGCAGTATTTT
>TRBJ1-2|TRBV27|15|NA|TRBD1
CASSLRGQVSYGYTF
TGTGCCAGCAGTTTAAGGGGACAGGTTTCGTATGGCTACACCTTC
>TRBJ2-5|TRBV28|15|NA|TRBD2
CASIPQRETGETQYF
TGTGCCAGCATCCCACAGCGGGAAACGGGGGAGACCCAGTACTTC
>TRBJ2-7|TRBV28|13|once|NA
CASSLRGGYEQYF
TGTGCCAGCAGTTTACGGGGAGGCTACGAGCAGTACTTC
>TRBJ2-1|TRBV7-9|15|NA|TRBD1
CASSLGDRGYNEQFF
TGTGCCAGCAGCTTAGGGGACAGGGGCTACAATGAGCAGTTCTTC
>TRBJ2-7|TRBV5-1|14|NA|NA
CASSPGTLTYEQYF
TGCGCCAGCAGCCCCGGGACTTTAACCTACGAGCAGTACTTC
>TRBJ2-1|TRBV27|12|NA|TRBD2
CASSPAGGEQFF
TGTGCCAGCAGTCCCGCGGGGGGTGAGCAGTTCTTC
>TRBJ1-5|TRBV27|16|NA|TRBD1
CASSSGTWDRGKPQHF
TGTGCCAGCAGTTCCGGAACTTGGGACAGGGGGAAGCCCCAGCATTTT
>TRBJ1-4|TRBV4-1|13|NA|NA
CASSQRNGEKLFF
TGCGCCAGCAGCCAGAGAAACGGGGAAAAACTGTTTTTT
>TRBJ2-7|TRBV14|13|large|TRBD1
CASSVGTGIKQYF
TGTGCCAGCAGCGTCGGGACAGGGATTAAGCAGTACTTC
>TRBJ2-2|TRBV11-2|15|NA|TRBD2
CASSLAGGQTGELFF
TGTGCCAGCAGCTTAGCGGGGGGGCAAACCGGGGAGCTGTTTTTT
>TRBJ1-1|TRBV7-3|13|NA|NA
CASSLNRNTEAFF
TGTGCCAGCAGCTTAAATAGGAACACTGAAGCTTTCTTT
>TRBJ1-1|TRBV7-9|12|NA|NA
CASSLMASEAFF
TGTGCCAGCAGCTTAATGGCCTCTGAAGCTTTCTTT
>TRBJ2-1|TRBV11-3|18|NA|TRBD2
CASSLHSGSASRYNEQFF
TGTGCCAGCAGCTTACACAGCGGGAGCGCCTCCAGATACAATGAGCAGTTCTTC
>TRBJ2-1|TRBV7-3|16|NA|TRBD2
CASSSPSGGGIDEQFF
TGTGCCAGCAGCTCTCCTAGCGGGGGAGGAATCGATGAGCAGTTCTTC